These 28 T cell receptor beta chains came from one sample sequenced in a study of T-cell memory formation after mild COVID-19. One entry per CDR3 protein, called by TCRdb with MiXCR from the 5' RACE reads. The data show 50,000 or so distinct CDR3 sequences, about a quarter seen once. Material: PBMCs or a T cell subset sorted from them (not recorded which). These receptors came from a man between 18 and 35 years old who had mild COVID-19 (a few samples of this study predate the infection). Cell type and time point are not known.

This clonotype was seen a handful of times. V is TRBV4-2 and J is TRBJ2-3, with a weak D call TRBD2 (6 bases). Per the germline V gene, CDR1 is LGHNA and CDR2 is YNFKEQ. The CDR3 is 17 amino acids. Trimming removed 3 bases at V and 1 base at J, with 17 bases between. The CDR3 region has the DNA TGTGCCAGCAGCCAGATAGTGGAGGGCACAGGCACAGATACGCAGTATTTT. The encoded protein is CASSQIVEGTGTDTQYF.

DNA for the CDR3: TGCAGTGCTAGAGATCCGACAATCCCACCCCTCCACTTT. Protein sequence: CSARDPTIPPLHF. This chain links TRBV20-1 with TRBJ1-6, with D hard to call. Trimming cost V 0 bases and J 11 bases, with 11 bases left between them. This CDR3 is built from 13 residues. In germline, CDR1 is DFQATT, CDR2 SNEGSKA (reference sequence).

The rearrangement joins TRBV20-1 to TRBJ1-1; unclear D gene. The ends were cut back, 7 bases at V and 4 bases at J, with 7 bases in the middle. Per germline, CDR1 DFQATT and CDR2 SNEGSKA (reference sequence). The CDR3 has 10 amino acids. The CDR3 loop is CSVVGTEAFF. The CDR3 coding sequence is TGCAGTGTAGTGGGCACTGAAGCTTTCTTT.

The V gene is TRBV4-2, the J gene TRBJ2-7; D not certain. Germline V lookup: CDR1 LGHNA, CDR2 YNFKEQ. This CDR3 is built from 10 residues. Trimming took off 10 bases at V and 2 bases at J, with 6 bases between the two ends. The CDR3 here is CATSTYEQYF. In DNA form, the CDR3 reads TGTGCCACCTCCACCTACGAGCAGTACTTC.

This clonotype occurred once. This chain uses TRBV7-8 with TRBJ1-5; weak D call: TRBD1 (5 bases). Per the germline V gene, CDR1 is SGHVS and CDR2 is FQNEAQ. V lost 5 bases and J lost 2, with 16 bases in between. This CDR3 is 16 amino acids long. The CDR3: CASSMSRGTGNQPQHF. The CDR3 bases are TGTGCCAGCAGCATGAGCCGGGGGACGGGCAATCAGCCCCAGCATTTT.

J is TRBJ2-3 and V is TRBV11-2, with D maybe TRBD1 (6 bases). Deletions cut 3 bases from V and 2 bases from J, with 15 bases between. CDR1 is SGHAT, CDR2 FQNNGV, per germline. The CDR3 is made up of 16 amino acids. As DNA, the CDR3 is TGTGCCAGCAGCTTGATGTGGGGGCTTAACACAGATACGCAGTATTTT. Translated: CASSLMWGLNTDTQYF.

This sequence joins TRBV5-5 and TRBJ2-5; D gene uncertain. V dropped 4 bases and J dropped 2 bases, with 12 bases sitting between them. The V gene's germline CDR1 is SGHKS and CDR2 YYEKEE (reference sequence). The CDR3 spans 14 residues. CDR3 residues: CASSLGGNQETQYF. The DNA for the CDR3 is TGTGCCAGCAGCCTGGGTGGGAATCAAGAGACCCAGTACTTC.

CDR3 in DNA: TGTGCCAGCAGTTTAGGACAGGGCTCTGGGGCCAACGTCCTGACTTTC. This sequence encodes CASSLGQGSGANVLTF. V and J are TRBV12-3 or TRBV12-4 and TRBJ2-6; 7 bases align to TRBD1. After removal of 1 base from V and 0 bases from J, the junction contained 0 bases not matched to a gene. CDR3 length: 16 amino acids.

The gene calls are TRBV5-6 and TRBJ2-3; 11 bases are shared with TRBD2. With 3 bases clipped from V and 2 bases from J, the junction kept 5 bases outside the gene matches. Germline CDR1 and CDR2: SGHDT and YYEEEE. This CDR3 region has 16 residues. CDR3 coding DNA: TGTGCCAGCAGCTATAGCGGGGGGGCTTACACAGATACGCAGTATTTT. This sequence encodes CASSYSGGAYTDTQYF.

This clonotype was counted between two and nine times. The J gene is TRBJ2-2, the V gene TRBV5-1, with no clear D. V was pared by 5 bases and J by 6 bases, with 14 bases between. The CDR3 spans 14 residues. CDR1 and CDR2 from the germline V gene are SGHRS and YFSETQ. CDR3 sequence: CASRTTLRSGELFF. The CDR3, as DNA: TGCGCCAGCAGAACAACCCTTAGGTCCGGGGAGCTGTTTTTT.

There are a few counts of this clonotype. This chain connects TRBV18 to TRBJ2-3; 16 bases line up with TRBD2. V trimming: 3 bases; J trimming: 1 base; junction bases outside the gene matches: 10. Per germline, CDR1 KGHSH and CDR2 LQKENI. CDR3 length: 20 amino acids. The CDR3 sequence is CASSPSSGTSGGDGTDTQYF. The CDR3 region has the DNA TGTGCCAGCTCACCGTCCTCCGGGACTAGCGGGGGGGACGGCACAGATACGCAGTATTTT.

CDR3 in amino acids: CASGDTGSREQFF. DNA of the CDR3: TGTGCTAGTGGAGACACAGGGTCACGGGAGCAGTTCTTC. The chain uses TRBV12-5 and TRBJ2-1; a weak D match, TRBD1 (6 bases). The CDR3 is made up of 13 amino acids. Trimming took 6 bases from V and 10 from J, leaving 16 bases between them. CDR1 is LGHNT, CDR2 FRNRAP, per germline. The complete variable domain, with remaining parts taken from reference TRBV12-5 and TRBJ2-1, reads DARVTQTPRHKVTEMGQEVTMRCQPILGHNTVFWYRQTMMQGLELLAYFRNRAPLDDSGMPKDRFSAEMPDATLATLKIQPSEPRDSAVYFCASGDTGSREQFFGPGTRLTVL.

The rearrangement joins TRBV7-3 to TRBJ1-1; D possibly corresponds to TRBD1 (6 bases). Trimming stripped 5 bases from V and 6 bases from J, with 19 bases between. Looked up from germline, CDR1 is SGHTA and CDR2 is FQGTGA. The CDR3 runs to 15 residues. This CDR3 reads CASSPTGRGEPEAFF. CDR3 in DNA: TGTGCCAGCAGCCCAACAGGGAGGGGTGAACCTGAAGCTTTCTTT.

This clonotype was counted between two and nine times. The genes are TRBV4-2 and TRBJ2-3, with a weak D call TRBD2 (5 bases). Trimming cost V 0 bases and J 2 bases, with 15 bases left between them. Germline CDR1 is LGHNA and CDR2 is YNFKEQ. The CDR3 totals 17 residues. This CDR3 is CASSQDRSGLLTDTQYF. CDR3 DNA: TGTGCCAGCAGCCAAGATCGGAGCGGACTTCTCACAGATACGCAGTATTTT.

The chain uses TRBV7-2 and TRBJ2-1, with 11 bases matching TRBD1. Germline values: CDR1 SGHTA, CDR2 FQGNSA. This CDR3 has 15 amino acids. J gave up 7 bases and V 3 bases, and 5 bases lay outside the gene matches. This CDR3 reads CASSFGQGAWNEQFF. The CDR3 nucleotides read TGTGCCAGCAGCTTCGGACAGGGGGCCTGGAATGAGCAGTTCTTC.

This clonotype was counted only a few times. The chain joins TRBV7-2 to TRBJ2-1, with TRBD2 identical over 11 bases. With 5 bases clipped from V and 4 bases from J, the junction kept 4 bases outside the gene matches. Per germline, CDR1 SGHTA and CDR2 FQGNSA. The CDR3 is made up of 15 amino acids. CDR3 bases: TGTGCCAGCAGCCCTAGCGGGGGGCTTTACAATGAGCAGTTCTTC. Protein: CASSPSGGLYNEQFF.

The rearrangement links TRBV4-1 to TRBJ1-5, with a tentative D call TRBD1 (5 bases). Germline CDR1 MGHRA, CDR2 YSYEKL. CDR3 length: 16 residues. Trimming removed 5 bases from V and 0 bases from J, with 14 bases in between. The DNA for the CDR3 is TGCGCCAGCAGCGCCCACGAGGGGAATAGCAATCAGCCCCAGCATTTT. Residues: CASSAHEGNSNQPQHF.

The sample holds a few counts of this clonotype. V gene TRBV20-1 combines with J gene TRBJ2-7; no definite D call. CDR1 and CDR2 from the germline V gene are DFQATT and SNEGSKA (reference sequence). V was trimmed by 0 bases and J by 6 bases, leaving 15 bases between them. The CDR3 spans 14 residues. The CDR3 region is CSARDQASRAEQYV. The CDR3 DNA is TGCAGTGCTAGAGATCAGGCCTCCCGGGCCGAGCAGTACGTC.

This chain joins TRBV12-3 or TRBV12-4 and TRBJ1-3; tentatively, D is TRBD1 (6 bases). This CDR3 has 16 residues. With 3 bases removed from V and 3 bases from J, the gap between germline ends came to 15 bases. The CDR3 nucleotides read TGTGCCAGCAGTTTGAAGTACAGGGCAGTTGGAAACACCATATATTTT. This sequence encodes CASSLKYRAVGNTIYF.

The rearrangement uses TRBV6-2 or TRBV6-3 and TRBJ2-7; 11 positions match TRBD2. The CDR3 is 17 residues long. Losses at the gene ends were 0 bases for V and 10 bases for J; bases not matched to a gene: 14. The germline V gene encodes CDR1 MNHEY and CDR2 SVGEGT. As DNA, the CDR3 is TGTGCCAGCAGTTACTCGATACTAGCGGGGGATGGTCTGAAACAGTACGTC. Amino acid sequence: CASSYSILAGDGLKQYV.

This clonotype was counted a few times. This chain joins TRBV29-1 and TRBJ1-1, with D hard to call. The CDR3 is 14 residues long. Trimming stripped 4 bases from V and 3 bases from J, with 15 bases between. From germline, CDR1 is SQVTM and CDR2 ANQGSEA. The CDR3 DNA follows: TGCAGCGTTGTTGGCTGGGCTGGGGACACTGAAGCTTTCTTT. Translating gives CSVVGWAGDTEAFF.

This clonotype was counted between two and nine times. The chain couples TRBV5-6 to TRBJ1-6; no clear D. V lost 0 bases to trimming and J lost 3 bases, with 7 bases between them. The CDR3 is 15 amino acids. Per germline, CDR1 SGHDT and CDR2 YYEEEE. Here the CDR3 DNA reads TGTGCCAGCAGCTTGGACGGATACTATAATTCACCCCTCCACTTT. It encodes CASSLDGYYNSPLHF.

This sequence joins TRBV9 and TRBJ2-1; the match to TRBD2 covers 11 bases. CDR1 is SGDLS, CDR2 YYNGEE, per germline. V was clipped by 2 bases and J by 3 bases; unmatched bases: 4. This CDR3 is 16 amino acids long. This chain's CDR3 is CASSVASGGNYNEQFF. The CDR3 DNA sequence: TGTGCCAGCAGCGTTGCTAGCGGGGGGAACTACAATGAGCAGTTCTTC.

This CDR3 reads CASSPPGQGYTGELFF. The CDR3 DNA reads as TGTGCCAGCTCACCACCGGGACAGGGTTACACCGGGGAGCTGTTTTTT. The chain is built from TRBV18 and TRBJ2-2; 9 bases align to TRBD1. Germline CDR1 and CDR2: KGHSH and LQKENI. The CDR3 runs 16 residues. V lost 0 bases and J lost 3; bases outside the gene matches: 2.

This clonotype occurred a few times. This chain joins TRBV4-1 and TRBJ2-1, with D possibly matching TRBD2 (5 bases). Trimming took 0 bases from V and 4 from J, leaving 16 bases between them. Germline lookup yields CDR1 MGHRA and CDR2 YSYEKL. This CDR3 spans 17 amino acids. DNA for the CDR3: TGCGCCAGCAGCCAAGATCGCCGGACTGGCCAATACAATGAGCAGTTCTTC. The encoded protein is CASSQDRRTGQYNEQFF.

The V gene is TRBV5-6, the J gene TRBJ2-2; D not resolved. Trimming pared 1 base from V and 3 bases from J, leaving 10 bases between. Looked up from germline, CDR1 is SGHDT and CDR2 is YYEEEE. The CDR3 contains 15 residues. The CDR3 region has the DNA TGTGCCAGCAGCTTGTTTGGGGAAGACACCGGGGAGCTGTTTTTT. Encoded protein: CASSLFGEDTGELFF.

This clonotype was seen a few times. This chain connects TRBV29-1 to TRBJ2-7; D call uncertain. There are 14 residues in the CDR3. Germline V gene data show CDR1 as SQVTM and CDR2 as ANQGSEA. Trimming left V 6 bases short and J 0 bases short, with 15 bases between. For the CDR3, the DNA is TGCAGCGTAGCCGACGCGGTGAGCTCCTACGAGCAGTACTTC. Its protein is CSVADAVSSYEQYF.

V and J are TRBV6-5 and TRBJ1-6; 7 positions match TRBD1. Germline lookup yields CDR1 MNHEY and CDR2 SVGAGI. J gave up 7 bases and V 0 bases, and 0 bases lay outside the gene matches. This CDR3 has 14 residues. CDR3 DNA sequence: TGTGCCAGCAGTTACTCAGGGGGCAATTCACCCCTCCACTTT. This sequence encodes CASSYSGGNSPLHF.